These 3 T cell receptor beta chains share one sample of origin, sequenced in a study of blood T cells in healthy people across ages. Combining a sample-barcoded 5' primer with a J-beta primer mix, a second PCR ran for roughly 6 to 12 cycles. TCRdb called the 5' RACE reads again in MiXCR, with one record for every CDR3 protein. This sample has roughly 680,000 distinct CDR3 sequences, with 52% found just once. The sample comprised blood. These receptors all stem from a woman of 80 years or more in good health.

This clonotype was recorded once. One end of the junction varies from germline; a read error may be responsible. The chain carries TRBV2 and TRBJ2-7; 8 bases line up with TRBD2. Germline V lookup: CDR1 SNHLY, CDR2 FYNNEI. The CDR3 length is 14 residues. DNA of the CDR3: TGTGCCAGCAGTGAACAAGCGGGAGTGTACGAGCTGTACTTC. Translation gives CASSEQAGVYELYF.

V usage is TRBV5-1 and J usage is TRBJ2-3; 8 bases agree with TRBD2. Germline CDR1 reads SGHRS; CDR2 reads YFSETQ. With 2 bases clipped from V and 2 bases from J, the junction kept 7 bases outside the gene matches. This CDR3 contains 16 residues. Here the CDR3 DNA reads TGCGCCAGCAGCTTTTCAAACGGGGGGGCCACAGATACGCAGTATTTT. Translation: CASSFSNGGATDTQYF.

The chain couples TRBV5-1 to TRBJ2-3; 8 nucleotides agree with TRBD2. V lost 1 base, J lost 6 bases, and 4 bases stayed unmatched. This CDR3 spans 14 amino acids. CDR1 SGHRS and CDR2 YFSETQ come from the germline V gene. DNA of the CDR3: TGCGCCAGCAGCTTGCAAGCGGGGGAGGATACGCAGTATTTT. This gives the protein CASSLQAGEDTQYF.